These T cell receptor beta chains were read from a single sample in a study of T cells in Graves' hyperthyroidism and ophthalmopathy. TCRdb used MiXCR to reprocess the multiplex PCR reads, holding one entry per CDR3 protein. Among over 350,000 distinct CDR3 sequences listed, roughly 15% were seen once. The source material was blood. The receptors here all came from a man in his late teens or twenties with Graves' ophthalmopathy. Both conserved end residues are part of each CDR3. The D gene is left open where the match is weak. Clone size is shown for a subset of rows, as once, few, many or a class of expanded clone.

J: TRBJ2-3; D: TRBD2; size: -; V: TRBV20-1; DNA: TGCAGTGCTGATGGACTAGCGGGGAGCACAGATACGCAGTATTTT; CDR3: CSADGLAGSTDTQYF
J: TRBJ1-1; D: -; size: -; V: TRBV5-1; DNA: TGCGCCAGCAGCCCATCGGGTGGGGTAAACACTGAAGCTTTCTTT; CDR3: CASSPSGGVNTEAFF
J: TRBJ2-1; D: TRBD2; size: many; V: TRBV4-1; DNA: TGCGCCAGCAGCCAAGGAGCGGGGGGCCTAAGGAATGAGCAGTTCTTC; CDR3: CASSQGAGGLRNEQFF
J: TRBJ1-5; D: TRBD1; size: many; V: TRBV7-8; DNA: TGTGCCAGCAGCTCCTGGACAGGGGAGCCCCAGCATTTT; CDR3: CASSSWTGEPQHF
J: TRBJ1-2; D: -; size: many; V: TRBV2; DNA: TGTGCCAGCAGCGAAGAAGGGCTTGGCTACACCTTC; CDR3: CASSEEGLGYTF
J: TRBJ2-5; D: TRBD1; size: many; V: TRBV12-5; DNA: TGTGCTAGTGCCTTTCTTTTGACAGGGGGGAAGGAGACCCAGTACTTC; CDR3: CASAFLLTGGKETQYF
J: TRBJ2-7; D: -; size: many; V: TRBV29-1; DNA: TGCAGCGTTGAAAGGGGGAACAACGCCTACGAGCAGTACTTC; CDR3: CSVERGNNAYEQYF
J: TRBJ2-5; D: -; size: few; V: TRBV20-1; DNA: TGCAGTGCTAGTACCCTGCAAGAGACCCAGTACTTC; CDR3: CSASTLQETQYF
J: TRBJ2-1; D: -; size: many; V: TRBV12-3/TRBV12-4; DNA: TGTGCCAGCACTTACCTCGTAGCGGAGGACGATGAGCAGTTCTTC; CDR3: CASTYLVAEDDEQFF
J: TRBJ1-1; D: TRBD1; size: few; V: TRBV20-1; DNA: TGCAGTGCCCGGACAGGGTCCATGAACACTGAAGCTTTCTTT; CDR3: CSARTGSMNTEAFF
J: TRBJ2-6; D: -; size: -; V: TRBV18; DNA: TGTGCCAGCTCAACCGACAGCTCTGGGGCCAACGTCCTGACTTTC; CDR3: CASSTDSSGANVLTF
J: TRBJ1-5; D: TRBD1; size: few; V: TRBV20-1; DNA: TGCAGTGCCTGGACAGGGGAAAATAGCAATCAGCCCCAGCATTTT; CDR3: CSAWTGENSNQPQHF
J: TRBJ2-1; D: TRBD2; size: -; V: TRBV6-1; DNA: TGTGCCAGCAGTGCGGGACTAGACTACAATGAGCAGTTCTTC; CDR3: CASSAGLDYNEQFF
J: TRBJ2-5; D: -; size: many; V: TRBV4-1; DNA: TGCGCCAGCAGCCAAGACATGGGGCGAGGCGAAGAGACCCAGTACTTC; CDR3: CASSQDMGRGEETQYF
J: TRBJ2-2; D: -; size: -; V: TRBV24-1; DNA: TGTGCCACCAGTGATTATAGCGACTTGAGGGGGGCCCGCACCGGGGAGCTGTTTTTT; CDR3: CATSDYSDLRGARTGELFF
J: TRBJ2-5; D: -; size: many; V: TRBV2; DNA: TGTGCCAGCAGAGAAGAAGAGACCCAGTACTTC; CDR3: CASREEETQYF
J: TRBJ1-5; D: TRBD1; size: few; V: TRBV18; DNA: TGTGCCAGCTCACTATGGGACAGGGCGAGTCAGCCCCAGCATTTT; CDR3: CASSLWDRASQPQHF
J: TRBJ2-4; D: -; size: -; V: TRBV7-9; DNA: TGTGCCAGCAGCTTAGGGCATTCTCTAGCCAAAAACATTCAGTACTTC; CDR3: CASSLGHSLAKNIQYF
J: TRBJ2-3; D: -; size: many; V: TRBV12-5; DNA: TGTGCTAGTGGTTTGGTAAGAGTAAGCACAGATACGCAGTATTTT; CDR3: CASGLVRVSTDTQYF